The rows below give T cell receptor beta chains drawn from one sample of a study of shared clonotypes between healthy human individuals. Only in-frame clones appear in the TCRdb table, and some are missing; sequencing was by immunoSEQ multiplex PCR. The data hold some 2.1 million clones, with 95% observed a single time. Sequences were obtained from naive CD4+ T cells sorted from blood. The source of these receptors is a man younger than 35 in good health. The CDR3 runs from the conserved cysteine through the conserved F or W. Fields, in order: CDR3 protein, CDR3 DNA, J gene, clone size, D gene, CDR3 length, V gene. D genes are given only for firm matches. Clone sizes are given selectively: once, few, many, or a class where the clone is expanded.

CASSRAGGNTDTQYF | TGTGCCAGTAGTCGGGCAGGGGGGAACACAGATACGCAGTATTTT | TRBJ2-3 | NA | NA | 15 | TRBV19
CAWGGRRGSPYEQYF | TGTGCCTGGGGAGGTCGGCGGGGGTCCCCCTACGAGCAGTACTTC | TRBJ2-7 | once | TRBD2 | 15 | TRBV30
CASSLGGTGNTIYF | TGTGCCAGCAGCTTGGGTGGGACTGGAAACACCATATATTTT | TRBJ1-3 | NA | NA | 14 | TRBV5-4
CATAGGSYNEQFF | TGTGCCACCGCGGGGGGGTCCTACAATGAGCAGTTCTTC | TRBJ2-1 | NA | TRBD2 | 13 | TRBV6-1
CASSFNGQPQHF | TGTGCCAGCAGTTTTAATGGTCAGCCCCAGCATTTT | TRBJ1-5 | NA | NA | 12 | TRBV27
CASSQETWTVSNQPQHF | TGCGCCAGCAGCCAAGAGACTTGGACAGTTAGCAATCAGCCCCAGCATTTT | TRBJ1-5 | NA | NA | 17 | TRBV4-1
CASSKTRSSYNEQFF | TGTGCCAGCAGCAAAACACGGAGCTCCTACAATGAGCAGTTCTTC | TRBJ2-1 | NA | NA | 15 | TRBV11-1
CATSGGGLAGNTIYF | TGTGCCACCAGCGGGGGCGGTTTGGCTGGAAACACCATATATTTT | TRBJ1-3 | NA | NA | 15 | TRBV15
CASSYQLLNTEAFF | TGTGCCAGCAGCTATCAGCTACTCAACACTGAAGCTTTCTTT | TRBJ1-1 | NA | NA | 14 | TRBV6-6
CASSDSGRGDTQYF | TGTGCCAGCAGCGATAGCGGGAGAGGAGATACGCAGTATTTT | TRBJ2-3 | NA | TRBD2 | 14 | TRBV7-9
CASSFRDGYFEQFF | TGTGCCAGTAGTTTCCGGGACGGATATTTCGAGCAGTTCTTC | TRBJ2-1 | NA | NA | 14 | TRBV19
CAWSKGTGELFF | TGTGCCTGGAGTAAAGGCACCGGGGAGCTGTTTTTT | TRBJ2-2 | NA | NA | 12 | TRBV30
CASSARQGAKTEAFF | TGTGCCAGCAGTGCCAGACAGGGGGCGAAAACTGAAGCTTTCTTT | TRBJ1-1 | NA | TRBD1 | 15 | TRBV28
CASSSIPGQVTEYF | TGCGCCAGCAGCTCTATACCGGGACAGGTAACGGAGTACTTC | TRBJ2-7 | NA | TRBD1 | 14 | TRBV5-1
CASSQDSSYNEQFF | TGCGCCAGCAGCCAAGATAGCAGTTACAATGAGCAGTTCTTC | TRBJ2-1 | NA | NA | 14 | TRBV4-3
CASSLEQGRNQPQHF | TGCGCCAGCAGCTTGGAGCAGGGCCGCAATCAGCCCCAGCATTTT | TRBJ1-5 | NA | NA | 15 | TRBV5-1
CASSPLGQGSYEQYF | TGTGCCAGCTCACCATTGGGACAGGGGTCCTACGAGCAGTACTTC | TRBJ2-7 | NA | TRBD1 | 15 | TRBV18
CASSLVSYDLAKNIQYF | TGCGCCAGCAGCTTGGTATCTTACGACCTAGCCAAAAACATTCAGTACTTC | TRBJ2-4 | NA | NA | 17 | TRBV5-1
CASSEGLVGETQYF | TGCGCCAGCAGTGAGGGACTAGTCGGAGAGACCCAGTACTTC | TRBJ2-5 | NA | TRBD2 | 14 | TRBV10-1
CASQKDGGAGANVLTF | TGCGCCAGCCAGAAGGATGGGGGCGCTGGGGCCAACGTCCTGACTTTC | TRBJ2-6 | NA | NA | 16 | TRBV4-1
CASSYTRTSGSGEQFF | TGTGCCAGCAGTTACACGCGGACTAGCGGGAGTGGTGAGCAGTTCTTC | TRBJ2-1 | NA | TRBD2 | 16 | TRBV6-5
CAISAGQTTTNEKLFF | TGTGCCATCAGTGCTGGACAGACCACAACTAATGAAAAACTGTTTTTT | TRBJ1-4 | NA | NA | 16 | TRBV10-3
CASSAKPFSNSYEQYF | TGTGCCAGCAGCGCCAAACCCTTCAGCAACTCCTACGAGCAGTACTTC | TRBJ2-7 | NA | NA | 16 | TRBV9
CASSPQGAYGYTF | TGCGCCAGCAGCCCTCAGGGGGCCTATGGCTACACCTTC | TRBJ1-2 | NA | TRBD1 | 13 | TRBV5-1
CASSQVFDRGEKLFF | TGCGCCAGCAGCCAAGTTTTTGACAGGGGTGAAAAACTGTTTTTT | TRBJ1-4 | NA | TRBD1 | 15 | TRBV4-3
CASTPGTKGNEQYF | TGTGCCAGCACTCCCGGGACAAAAGGTAACGAGCAGTACTTC | TRBJ2-7 | NA | NA | 14 | TRBV6-1
CAISESWRGPQFF | TGTGCCATCAGTGAGTCTTGGCGGGGGCCGCAGTTCTTC | TRBJ2-1 | NA | NA | 13 | TRBV10-3
CAISEVAVSSYNEQFF | TGTGCCATCAGTGAGGTGGCAGTTAGCTCCTACAATGAGCAGTTCTTC | TRBJ2-1 | NA | NA | 16 | TRBV10-3
CASNGPKNSPLHF | TGTGCCAGCAACGGACCGAAAAATTCACCCCTCCACTTT | TRBJ1-6 | NA | NA | 13 | TRBV7-2
CASSPTIADRETQYF | TGTGCCAGCTCACCAACCATAGCTGACCGAGAGACCCAGTACTTC | TRBJ2-5 | once | NA | 15 | TRBV18
CAINEGTGSYEQYF | TGTGCCATCAACGAGGGGACGGGCTCCTACGAGCAGTACTTC | TRBJ2-7 | NA | NA | 14 | TRBV10-3
CASSSGQGNSYNSPLHF | TGTGCCAGCAGCTCGGGACAGGGAAACTCCTATAATTCACCCCTCCACTTT | TRBJ1-6 | NA | TRBD1 | 17 | TRBV11-1
CASSETPGRGSYEQYF | TGTGCCAGCAGTGAAACCCCGGGGCGGGGTTCCTACGAGCAGTACTTC | TRBJ2-7 | many | NA | 16 | TRBV25-1
CAWSPFTGGYTF | TGTGCCTGGAGCCCTTTCACGGGAGGCTACACCTTC | TRBJ1-2 | NA | NA | 12 | TRBV30
CASSPAGGAFTGELFF | TGTGCCAGCAGCCCGGCGGGGGGAGCCTTCACCGGGGAGCTGTTTTTT | TRBJ2-2 | NA | TRBD2 | 16 | TRBV28
CASSLAGTGYSPLHF | TGCGCCAGCAGCTTGGCCGGGACAGGGTATTCACCCCTCCACTTT | TRBJ1-6 | many | TRBD1 | 15 | TRBV5-1
CAISDSEKREKLFF | TGTGCCATCAGTGACTCTGAGAAGCGTGAAAAACTGTTTTTT | TRBJ1-4 | NA | NA | 14 | TRBV10-3
CASSLVGGVNTEAFF | TGTGCCAGCAGCTTAGTTGGCGGGGTGAACACTGAAGCTTTCTTT | TRBJ1-1 | NA | NA | 15 | TRBV7-2
CASSESGYQETQYF | TGTGCCAGCAGTGAATCGGGCTACCAAGAGACCCAGTACTTC | TRBJ2-5 | NA | NA | 14 | TRBV25-1
CSVETGGFDEQFF | TGCAGCGTTGAAACGGGAGGATTCGATGAGCAGTTCTTC | TRBJ2-1 | NA | TRBD2 | 13 | TRBV29-1
CAWTRGSRSGNTIYF | TGTGCCTGGACCCGGGGATCGAGGTCTGGAAACACCATATATTTT | TRBJ1-3 | NA | NA | 15 | TRBV30
CASSPTGHSNQPQHF | TGTGCCAGCTCACCTACGGGACATAGCAATCAGCCCCAGCATTTT | TRBJ1-5 | NA | NA | 15 | TRBV18
CASSSPGGSRGYTF | TGTGCCAGCAGCTCCCCCGGGGGCTCTAGGGGCTACACCTTC | TRBJ1-2 | NA | NA | 14 | TRBV5-6
CASSRQGQGALKTGELFF | TGTGCCAGCAGCCGCCAAGGACAGGGGGCGTTGAAAACCGGGGAGCTGTTTTTT | TRBJ2-2 | NA | TRBD1 | 18 | TRBV9
CASSHRGRDEQYF | TGTGCCAGCAGTCACAGGGGCCGGGACGAGCAGTACTTC | TRBJ2-7 | NA | TRBD1 | 13 | TRBV25-1
CASSLYLAGVHSYEQYF | TGTGCCAGCAGCTTATACTTAGCGGGAGTTCACTCCTACGAGCAGTACTTC | TRBJ2-7 | NA | TRBD2 | 17 | TRBV7-2
CASSPLSQKNTGELFF | TGTGCCAGCTCACCTCTATCCCAGAAGAACACCGGGGAGCTGTTTTTT | TRBJ2-2 | NA | NA | 16 | TRBV18
CASSVRVAKNIQYF | TGTGCCAGCAGTGTTAGGGTAGCCAAAAACATTCAGTACTTC | TRBJ2-4 | NA | NA | 14 | TRBV2